This T cell receptor beta chain was captured by sequencing in a study of blood T cell repertoires in COVID-19. Study at large: PBMCs, B-cell-depleted T cells, or T cells were the source of the cDNA or gDNA that made up the material.

In the original analysis: Amplification with reference gene primers provided the estimates of nucleated cell counts. TCRdb's table, derived via immunoSEQ multiplex PCR, lists solely in-frame clones and lacks some. V and J calls and clone size are as listed in that table; D and trimming were resolved from the DNA. The sample records around 190,000 clones, roughly 90% being singletons. Patients from Seattle were sampled longitudinally, starting during active infection. The specimen was peripheral blood. The clonotype originates from a man in his forties or fifties with COVID-19, enrolled during active disease.

The CDR3 DNA is TGTGCCAGCAGCCGAGGACTAGCGGGAGGCGAGACCCAGTACTTC. Protein: CASSRGLAGGETQYF. The rearrangement links TRBV5-4 to TRBJ2-5; 14 bases map to TRBD2. J was trimmed by 5 bases and V by 4 bases; bases with no gene match: 4. There are 15 residues in the CDR3. The germline gives CDR1 SGHNT, CDR2 YYREEE (reference sequence).